This TCR beta chain was identified in a study of lymphopenia after photon versus proton radiotherapy. V was shortened by 11 bases and J by 12 bases, with 13 bases between the two germline ends. Germline CDR1 is MNHNS and CDR2 is SASEGT. The length of the CDR3 is 10 residues. Clones were sequenced by immunoSEQ multiplex PCR, and TCRdb holds only the in-frame ones, with some missing. The sample includes approximately 30,000 clones, 81% seen only once; the top ten take under 35%. To note about this clone: The antigen is undetermined.

Study findings and constraints: Oligoclonal CD8+ Temra expansion after nadir drove photon patients' diversity drop. Relative stability marked proton patients; photon patients lost diversity and naive cells.

This material consisted of peripheral blood, taken from a patient treated with photon-based radiotherapy. The J gene is TRBJ1-4, the V gene TRBV6-1; D gene unclear. The clonotype comes from a man aged 50 or older with gastric cancer. CDR3 DNA sequence: TGTGCCGTGGTTTCCGCCGAACTGTTTTTT. Encoded protein: CAVVSAELFF.